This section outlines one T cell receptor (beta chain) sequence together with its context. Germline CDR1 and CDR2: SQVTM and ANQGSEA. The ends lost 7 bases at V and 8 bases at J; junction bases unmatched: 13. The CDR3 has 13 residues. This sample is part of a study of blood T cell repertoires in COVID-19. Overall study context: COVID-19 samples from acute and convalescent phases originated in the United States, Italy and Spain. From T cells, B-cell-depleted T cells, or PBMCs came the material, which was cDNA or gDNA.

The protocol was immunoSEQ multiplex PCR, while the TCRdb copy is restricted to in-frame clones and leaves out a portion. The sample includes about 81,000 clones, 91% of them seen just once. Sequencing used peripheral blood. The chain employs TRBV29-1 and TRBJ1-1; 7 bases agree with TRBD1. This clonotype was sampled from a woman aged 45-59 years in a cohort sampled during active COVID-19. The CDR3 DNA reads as TGCAGCGCGCACCGCAGGGGGTCCCCGGAAGCTTTCTTT. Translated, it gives CSAHRRGSPEAFF.